The entry below describes one T cell receptor (beta chain). Libraries were prepared by immunoSEQ multiplex PCR; TCRdb keeps only in-frame clonotypes and omits some of them. The table lists about 150,000 clones, roughly 90% of them singletons. CDR3 size: 14 residues. Trimming removed 8 bases at V and 5 bases at J, with 15 bases between. The germline V gene encodes CDR1 MNHEY and CDR2 SVGAGI. The data are from a study of control samples from healthy donors and cancer patients. Specimen: blood. The clonotype was recovered from a woman under 40 in good health. The V call is TRBV6-5, the J call TRBJ1-4; tentatively, D is TRBD1 (6 bases). The CDR3 is CASGRQVLNEKLFF. CDR3 in DNA: TGTGCCAGCGGCAGACAGGTCCTCAATGAAAAACTGTTTTTT.